A single sample gave rise to the 25 T cell receptor beta chains below, sequenced in a study of cytomegalovirus exposure and HLA in healthy donors. Assay used: immunoSEQ multiplex PCR; TCRdb lists only in-frame clones, some missing. The sample lists 200,000 to 250,000 clones, approximately 87% occurring once. The specimen was PBMCs. These TCRs come from a young man in good health and CMV-seronegative.

J is TRBJ2-3 and V is TRBV6-1, with 12 positions matching TRBD2. Looked up from germline, CDR1 is MNHNS and CDR2 is SASEGT. The V and J ends lost 5 bases and 4 bases, in that order; junction bases with no gene match: 4. The CDR3 spans 15 residues. The CDR3 bases are TGTGCCAGCAGTTTGACTAGCGGGAGCGCAGATACGCAGTATTTT. Its translation: CASSLTSGSADTQYF.

The chain joins TRBV7-9 to TRBJ2-2, with a weak D call TRBD2 (6 bases). Germline V gives CDR1 SEHNR, CDR2 FQNEAQ (reference sequence). CDR3 length: 15 amino acids. The V end lost 5 bases, the J end lost 5 bases, and 15 bases lay between the germline ends. CDR3 amino acids: CASSILAVLTGELFF. DNA of the CDR3: TGTGCCAGCAGCATCTTAGCGGTCCTGACCGGGGAGCTGTTTTTT.

The chain couples TRBV30 to TRBJ1-1; the D is unclear. V was trimmed by 3 bases and J by 0 bases, leaving 8 bases between them. Germline CDR1 GTSNPN, CDR2 SVGIG (reference sequence). This CDR3 is 13 amino acids long. CDR3 nucleotide sequence: TGTGCCTGGAGAAGAGGGATGAACACTGAAGCTTTCTTT. It yields the protein CAWRRGMNTEAFF.

The genes are TRBV6-5 and TRBJ1-1; D perhaps matches TRBD1 (6 bases). From germline, CDR1 is MNHEY and CDR2 SVGAGI. V was clipped by 4 bases and J by 4 bases, with 7 bases between them. The CDR3 totals 12 residues. The CDR3 spells CASSWGPTEAFF. The CDR3 DNA reads as TGTGCCAGCAGTTGGGGGCCCACTGAAGCTTTCTTT.

The V gene is TRBV19, the J gene TRBJ1-2; TRBD1 aligns across 7 bases. CDR1 LNHDA and CDR2 SQIVND come from the germline V gene (reference sequence). CDR3 length equals 15 residues. V shed 3 bases, J shed 4 bases, and the junction held 8 bases outside the gene matches. Here the CDR3 reads CASSMTGPGSYGYTF. The DNA of the CDR3 is TGTGCCAGTAGTATGACAGGGCCAGGTAGCTATGGCTACACCTTC.

This clone came up a few times. CDR3 nucleotides: TGTGCCAGCAGTTTAGCAGGGGATCAGCCCCAGCATTTT. Translated, it gives CASSLAGDQPQHF. This chain links TRBV27 with TRBJ1-5, with a tentative D call TRBD1 (6 bases). This CDR3 contains 13 residues. Looked up from germline, CDR1 is MNHEY and CDR2 is SMNVEV (reference sequence). V lost 2 bases and J lost 5, with 7 bases in between.

The CDR3: CASSVGASGRDEQYF. The CDR3 nucleotides read TGTGCCAGCAGCGTAGGGGCTAGCGGGAGGGACGAGCAGTACTTC. The V call is TRBV9, the J call TRBJ2-7; TRBD2 aligns across 12 bases. The CDR3 has 15 amino acids. Germline CDR1 and CDR2: SGDLS and YYNGEE. The ends lost 0 bases at V and 5 bases at J; junction bases unmatched: 3.

A few counts support this clone. The V gene is TRBV20-1, the J gene TRBJ2-7; D remains ambiguous. CDR1 DFQATT and CDR2 SNEGSKA come from the germline V gene (reference sequence). V was trimmed by 5 bases and J by 4 bases, leaving 6 bases between them. This CDR3 has 10 residues. The CDR3 nucleotides are TGCAGTGCTGGAGCTTACGAGCAGTACTTC. Its protein product is CSAGAYEQYF.

The V gene is TRBV2, the J gene TRBJ2-7, with a weak D call TRBD2 (5 bases). Trimming took off 5 bases at V and 2 bases at J, with 10 bases between the two ends. This CDR3 region has 13 residues. Germline V lookup: CDR1 SNHLY, CDR2 FYNNEI. CDR3 sequence reads: CASSPGMAYEQYF. In DNA form, the CDR3 reads TGTGCCAGCAGTCCGGGGATGGCCTACGAGCAGTACTTC.

The chain joins TRBV28 to TRBJ2-7; 7 bases fit TRBD1. J was trimmed by 0 bases and V by 2 bases; bases with no gene match: 10. Germline V gene lookup returns CDR1 MDHEN and CDR2 SYDVKM. The CDR3 spans 17 residues. The CDR3 loop reads CASSLGTGTEASYEQYF. The CDR3 region has the DNA TGTGCCAGCAGTTTAGGGACGGGGACAGAGGCCTCCTACGAGCAGTACTTC.

The rearrangement uses TRBV27 and TRBJ2-3; 12 bases line up with TRBD2. The CDR3 spans 15 residues. The ends lost 6 bases at V and 7 bases at J; junction bases unmatched: 8. CDR1 and CDR2 (germline): MNHEY, SMNVEV (reference sequence). CDR3 amino acids: CASRPSGGAGNTQYF. CDR3 bases: TGTGCCAGCAGGCCTAGCGGGGGGGCCGGGAATACGCAGTATTTT.

J is TRBJ1-1 and V is TRBV4-1; 9 bases match TRBD1. Per the germline V gene, CDR1 is MGHRA and CDR2 is YSYEKL. After removal of 2 bases from V and 5 bases from J, the junction contained 9 bases not matched to a gene. The CDR3 loop spans 16 amino acids. The CDR3 DNA reads TGCGCCAGCAGCCAACCGGTACAGGGGGCGAAGACTGAAGCTTTCTTT. Residues: CASSQPVQGAKTEAFF.

The chain couples TRBV6-5 to TRBJ1-2, with a tentative D call TRBD1 (5 bases). The CDR3 has 14 residues. Germline assignment: CDR1 MNHEY and CDR2 SVGAGI. The ends were cut back, 6 bases at V and 8 bases at J, with 19 bases in the middle. In DNA form, the CDR3 reads TGTGCCAGCAGCCCCCGGGGCGGGGCGCCGGGCTACACCTTC. Amino acids: CASSPRGGAPGYTF.

This clone has just one count. This chain joins TRBV27 and TRBJ1-4; D uncertain. V lost 6 bases, J lost 4 bases, and 6 bases lay in between. CDR1 and CDR2 (germline): MNHEY, SMNVEV (reference sequence). The CDR3 totals 12 residues. The CDR3 sequence is CASRGINEKLFF. In nucleotides, the CDR3 is TGTGCCAGCAGGGGCATTAATGAAAAACTGTTTTTT.

As DNA, the CDR3 is TGTGCCAGCTCACCAATAGTAGCGGGAAAGGATGAGCAGTTCTTC. Protein sequence: CASSPIVAGKDEQFF. The chain employs TRBV18 and TRBJ2-1; TRBD2 matches 8 bases. The CDR3 is 15 amino acids. Looked up from germline, CDR1 is KGHSH and CDR2 is LQKENI. V dropped 2 bases and J dropped 8; count of bases not matched to a gene: 8.

The chain couples TRBV6-5 to TRBJ2-7; possibly TRBD1 for D (6 bases). CDR3 size: 14 residues. Trimming took off 9 bases at V and 3 bases at J, with 18 bases between the two ends. Germline V gene sequence: CDR1 MNHEY, CDR2 SVGAGI. The CDR3 loop is CASSRDIGLYEQYF. DNA of the CDR3: TGTGCCAGTTCCCGGGACATAGGCCTCTACGAGCAGTACTTC.

The chain couples TRBV18 to TRBJ1-2; weak D call: TRBD1 (6 bases). CDR1 and CDR2 (germline): KGHSH, LQKENI. The V gene lost 1 base and the J gene lost 4 bases, with 10 bases spanning the gap. The length of the CDR3 is 14 residues. The CDR3 DNA reads as TGTGCCAGCTCACCACAGCGGGACATCTATGGCTACACCTTC. It yields the protein CASSPQRDIYGYTF.

The chain uses TRBV6-5 and TRBJ1-1; D is undetermined. V was cut by 6 bases and J by 3 bases, with 11 bases left in between. CDR3 length: 13 amino acids. Per the germline V gene, CDR1 is MNHEY and CDR2 is SVGAGI. DNA of the CDR3: TGTGCCAGCAGATATAACCGGGACACTGAAGCTTTCTTT. Translation: CASRYNRDTEAFF.

The chain combines TRBV2 with TRBJ2-5, with TRBD1 matching over 7 bases. CDR1 and CDR2 from the germline V gene are SNHLY and FYNNEI. Germline trimming cut 5 bases from V and 5 bases from J; bases unmatched to any gene: 8. This CDR3 is built from 14 residues. The CDR3 protein is CASSRQGPGETQYF. CDR3 nucleotide sequence: TGTGCCAGCAGTCGACAGGGACCAGGGGAGACCCAGTACTTC.

The rearrangement joins TRBV7-9 to TRBJ2-7; TRBD1 aligns across 11 bases. J was trimmed by 2 bases and V by 5 bases; bases with no gene match: 2. CDR1 and CDR2 from the germline V gene are SEHNR and FQNEAQ (reference sequence). This CDR3 is 14 amino acids long. The CDR3 spells CASSVGQGAYEQYF. Written as DNA, the CDR3 is TGTGCCAGCAGCGTGGGACAGGGGGCCTACGAGCAGTACTTC.

Details on this clone: This sample also contains other DNA sequences that code for the same CDR3. The CDR3 loop reads CAISESGGSNQPQHF. The CDR3 DNA reads TGTGCCATCAGTGAGTCGGGGGGGAGCAATCAGCCCCAGCATTTT. J is TRBJ1-5 and V is TRBV10-3, with D perhaps TRBD1 (5 bases). Trimming took 0 bases from V and 1 from J, leaving 7 bases between them. This CDR3 is 15 amino acids long. CDR1 ENHRY and CDR2 SYGVKD come from the germline V gene.

This chain connects TRBV30 to TRBJ1-5; possible D gene TRBD1, 6 bases. Trimming removed 5 bases at V and 4 bases at J, with 12 bases between. This CDR3 comprises 13 residues. CDR1 is GTSNPN and CDR2 is SVGIG in the germline V gene (reference sequence). DNA of the CDR3: TGTGCCTGGGCACAGGGATCGAATCAGCCCCAGCATTTT. This gives the protein CAWAQGSNQPQHF.

The rearrangement uses TRBV9 and TRBJ2-7, with D unresolved. V was shortened by 0 bases and J by 3 bases, with 13 bases between the two germline ends. The germline gives CDR1 SGDLS, CDR2 YYNGEE. The CDR3 is 15 residues long. Here the CDR3 reads CASSVGDIEVYEQYF. Here the CDR3 DNA reads TGTGCCAGCAGCGTAGGAGACATTGAAGTCTACGAGCAGTACTTC.

The gene calls are TRBV4-3 and TRBJ2-1; TRBD2 agrees at 9 bases. V lost 3 bases, J lost 9 bases, and 9 bases stayed unmatched. CDR1 and CDR2 (germline): LGHNA, YSLEER. The CDR3 runs 15 residues. CDR3 residues: CASSQTGTSRGEQFF. The CDR3 DNA reads as TGCGCCAGCAGCCAGACCGGGACTAGCAGGGGTGAGCAGTTCTTC.

The rearrangement uses TRBV9 and TRBJ2-1; tentative D call: TRBD1 (5 bases). Germline CDR1 reads SGDLS; CDR2 reads YYNGEE. This CDR3 spans 15 amino acids. Trimming left V 0 bases short and J 3 bases short, with 10 bases between. The CDR3 nucleotides read TGTGCCAGCAGCGTAGCAGGGTCTATCTACAATGAGCAGTTCTTC. As protein: CASSVAGSIYNEQFF.